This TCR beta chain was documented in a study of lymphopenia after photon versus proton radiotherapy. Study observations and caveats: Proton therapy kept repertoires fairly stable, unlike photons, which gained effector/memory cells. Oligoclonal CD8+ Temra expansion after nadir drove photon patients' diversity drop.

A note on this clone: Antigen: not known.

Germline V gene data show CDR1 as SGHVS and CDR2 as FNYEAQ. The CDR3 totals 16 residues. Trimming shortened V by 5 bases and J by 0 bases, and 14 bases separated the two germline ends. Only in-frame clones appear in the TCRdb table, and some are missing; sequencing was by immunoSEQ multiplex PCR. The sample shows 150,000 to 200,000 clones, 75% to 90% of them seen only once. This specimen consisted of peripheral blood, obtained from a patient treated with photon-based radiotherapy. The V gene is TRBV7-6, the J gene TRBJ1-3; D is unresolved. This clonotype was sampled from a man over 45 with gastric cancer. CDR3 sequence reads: CASSPRTDISGNTIYF. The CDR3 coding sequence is TGTGCCAGCAGCCCTCGGACCGACATCTCTGGAAACACCATATATTTT.